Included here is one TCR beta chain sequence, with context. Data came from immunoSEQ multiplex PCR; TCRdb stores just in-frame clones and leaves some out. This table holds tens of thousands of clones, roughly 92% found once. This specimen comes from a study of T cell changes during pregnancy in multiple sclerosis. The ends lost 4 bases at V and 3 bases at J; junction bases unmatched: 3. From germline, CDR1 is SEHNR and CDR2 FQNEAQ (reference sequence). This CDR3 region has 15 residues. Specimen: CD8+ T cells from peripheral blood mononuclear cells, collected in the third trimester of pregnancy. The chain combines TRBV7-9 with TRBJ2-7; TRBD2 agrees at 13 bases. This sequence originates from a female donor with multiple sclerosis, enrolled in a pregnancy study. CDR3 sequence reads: CASSYGTSGVYEQYF. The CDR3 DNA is TGTGCCAGCAGCTACGGGACTAGCGGGGTCTACGAGCAGTACTTC.